These 18 T cell receptor beta chains were sequenced from one sample in a study of response to subunit inactivated influenza vaccine (dated by TCRdb to 2016 to 2018). Library method: RT-PCR. Sequencing was performed on an Illumina HiSeq 2500. TCRdb applied fastp at Q25 and MiXCR to the public reads, then kept only in-frame beta chains. Every entry covers one CDR3 protein and lists the most common genes and DNA from its rows. The sample profile shows approximately 530,000 distinct CDR3 sequences; around 8% of them were found once. 13% of the sample comes from the top ten. The sample in question was PBMCs from blood, obtained roughly 24 months after vaccination. These receptor sequences come from a man between 50 and 75 years old who received an inactivated influenza vaccine. Donor details come from another sample of the same person, matched by shared clones.

The J gene is TRBJ2-3, the V gene TRBV15; D uncertain. From germline, CDR1 is LNHNV and CDR2 YYDKDF (reference sequence). The V end lost 2 bases, the J end lost 6 bases, and 12 bases lay between the germline ends. CDR3 length: 14 residues. The CDR3 sequence is CATSRSPLGDTQYF. The CDR3 DNA reads TGTGCCACCAGCAGAAGCCCCCTAGGGGATACGCAGTATTTT.

The gene calls are TRBV3-1 and TRBJ2-5; a possible D gene is TRBD2 (6 bases). CDR3 length: 14 amino acids. V was pared by 9 bases and J by 1 base, with 15 bases between. Germline V CDR1 and CDR2: LGHDT, YNNKEL (reference sequence). CDR3 bases: TGTGCCAGTGCTCTGCGGGGCGGCCAAGAGACCCAGTACTTC. Its translation: CASALRGGQETQYF.

In its sample, this clonotype was seen a few times. The chain has TRBV6-5 and TRBJ2-7; 10 bases are a match to TRBD2. Per the germline V gene, CDR1 is MNHEY and CDR2 is SVGAGI. The CDR3 runs to 14 residues. Trimming at V came to 4 bases and at J to 6 bases, leaving 6 bases not matched to a gene. The CDR3 sequence: CASSFSGRFAEQYF. CDR3 coding DNA: TGTGCCAGCAGTTTTAGCGGGAGGTTTGCCGAGCAGTACTTC.

The sample holds many counts of this clonotype. The chain combines TRBV6-5 with TRBJ2-1; D may be TRBD2 (5 bases). In germline, CDR1 is MNHEY, CDR2 SVGAGI. CDR3 size: 15 residues. The V end was cut by 0 bases, the J end by 8 bases, with 14 bases between. For the CDR3, the DNA is TGTGCCAGCAGTTACTCGAGCGGTAAGAGGGATGAGCAGTTCTTC. The encoded protein is CASSYSSGKRDEQFF.

Comments on this clonotype: A junction boundary mismatches the germline segment, possibly from a read error. The chain combines TRBV11-2 with TRBJ2-7; TRBD1 or TRBD2 may be the D gene (5 bases each). The CDR3 length is 14 residues. Per the germline V gene, CDR1 is SGHAT and CDR2 is FQNNGV. The CDR3 DNA reads as TGTGTCAGCAGCTTAGCACGAGGGGCCTACGAGCAGTACTTC. This sequence encodes CVSSLARGAYEQYF.

This clonotype was counted at least ten times. The chain couples TRBV5-1 to TRBJ2-7, with 8 bases aligning to TRBD1. Germline trimming cut 4 bases from V and 5 bases from J; bases unmatched to any gene: 11. The CDR3 consists of 15 residues. Germline V gene sequence: CDR1 SGHRS, CDR2 YFSETQ. CDR3 residues: CASSEGQVNWDEQYF. The CDR3, as DNA: TGCGCCAGCAGCGAGGGACAGGTAAACTGGGACGAGCAGTACTTC.

The V gene is TRBV20-1, the J gene TRBJ2-3; 8 bases match TRBD2. The CDR3 consists of 18 residues. The J segment lost 4 bases and the V segment lost 1 base, leaving 16 bases of the junction unmatched. Per germline, CDR1 DFQATT and CDR2 SNEGSKA (reference sequence). The CDR3 coding sequence is TGCAGTGCTAGAGGTGTGGAACCCTTCCGGGGGGGCCCAGATACGCAGTATTTT. Protein: CSARGVEPFRGGPDTQYF.

The chain recombines TRBV24-1 with TRBJ2-1, with TRBD2 identical over 14 bases. Germline CDR1 and CDR2: KGHDR and SFDVKD. The CDR3 runs 17 residues. The ends lost 5 bases at V and 0 bases at J; junction bases unmatched: 2. The CDR3 DNA is TGTGCCACCAGTGGTGGGACTAGCGGGAGCTCCTACAATGAGCAGTTCTTC. As protein: CATSGGTSGSSYNEQFF.

This clonotype was observed at least ten times. The gene calls are TRBV7-8 and TRBJ2-7; the match to TRBD2 covers 11 bases. This CDR3 is built from 15 residues. V shed 1 base, J shed 6 bases, and the junction held 5 bases outside the gene matches. Germline CDR1 reads SGHVS; CDR2 reads FQNEAQ. In DNA, the CDR3 is TGTGCCAGCAGCTTAGATTCTGGACTAGCGGGCGAGCAGTACTTC. Its translation: CASSLDSGLAGEQYF.

This clonotype has a count of ten or more. This chain links TRBV20-1 with TRBJ1-1; 7 positions match TRBD1. J was trimmed by 7 bases and V by 6 bases; bases with no gene match: 5. CDR1 and CDR2 (germline): DFQATT, SNEGSKA (reference sequence). The CDR3 is 11 amino acids. The CDR3 protein is CSAPGQVEAFF. Here the CDR3 DNA reads TGCAGTGCCCCTGGACAGGTTGAAGCTTTCTTT.

This sequence joins TRBV5-1 and TRBJ2-1, with a weak D call TRBD2 (5 bases). This CDR3 region has 13 residues. V gave up 5 bases and J gave up 9 bases, with 15 bases separating them. Germline V gene sequence: CDR1 SGHRS, CDR2 YFSETQ. CDR3 nucleotide sequence: TGCGCCAGCAGTTTCGGGAACGGCAGTGAGCAGTTCTTC. Amino acids: CASSFGNGSEQFF.

This clonotype was detected ten times or more. J is TRBJ2-4 and V is TRBV6-1; D gene uncertain. The germline V gene has CDR1 MNHNS and CDR2 SASEGT. V was clipped by 5 bases and J by 0 bases, with 8 bases between them. The CDR3 has 14 residues. The CDR3 DNA reads TGTGCCAGCAGTCTATCTGTAGCCAAAAACATTCAGTACTTC. This gives the protein CASSLSVAKNIQYF.

This clonotype was picked up many times. V gene TRBV27 combines with J gene TRBJ2-1; maybe TRBD2 (7 bases). The length of the CDR3 is 17 residues. CDR1 is MNHEY and CDR2 is SMNVEV in the germline V gene (reference sequence). Trimming left V 2 bases short and J 3 bases short, with 17 bases between. CDR3 nucleotide sequence: TGTGCCAGCAGTTTAGGTTTAGGGAGGGGGTTCTACAATGAGCAGTTCTTC. This sequence encodes CASSLGLGRGFYNEQFF.

This chain links TRBV7-2 with TRBJ2-7; TRBD1 matches at 7 bases. Germline CDR1 reads SGHTA; CDR2 reads FQGNSA. After removal of 0 bases from V and 3 bases from J, the junction contained 20 bases not matched to a gene. The CDR3 is 20 amino acids. CDR3 in amino acids: CASSLAAQKTRQGKGYEQYF. The CDR3 DNA is TGTGCCAGCAGCTTAGCCGCCCAGAAAACTAGACAGGGTAAGGGCTACGAGCAGTACTTC.

The chain is built from TRBV20-1 and TRBJ1-2; TRBD1 matches 7 bases. Trimming cost V 6 bases and J 2 bases; bases outside gene matches: 6. Germline CDR1 is DFQATT and CDR2 is SNEGSKA (reference sequence). The CDR3 sequence is 13 residues long. The CDR3 DNA follows: TGCAGTGCACCGACAGGGATGAACTATGGCTACACCTTC. Amino acids: CSAPTGMNYGYTF.

This clonotype was detected many times. V usage is TRBV20-1 and J usage is TRBJ2-3, with D unresolved. Germline V gives CDR1 DFQATT, CDR2 SNEGSKA (reference sequence). The CDR3 covers 15 residues. Trimming stripped 0 bases from V and 0 bases from J, with 10 bases between. The CDR3, as DNA: TGCAGTGCTAGAGATGACGGGCTTAGCACAGATACGCAGTATTTT. Protein sequence: CSARDDGLSTDTQYF.

This clonotype was seen more than once but under ten times. The rearrangement links TRBV6-1 to TRBJ1-6, with 8 bases that match TRBD1. The CDR3 is 15 residues long. Trimming cost V 6 bases and J 7 bases; bases outside gene matches: 8. The germline CDR1 and CDR2 sequences are MNHNS and SASEGT. CDR3 sequence: CASRSPGTGNSPLHF. CDR3 DNA: TGTGCCAGCAGATCCCCCGGGACAGGAAATTCACCCCTCCACTTT.

The rearrangement uses TRBV25-1 and TRBJ2-5; 8 bases fit TRBD2. J was trimmed by 5 bases and V by 4 bases; bases with no gene match: 9. This CDR3 spans 15 amino acids. The germline V gene has CDR1 MGHDK and CDR2 SYGVNS. CDR3 sequence (DNA): TGTGCCAGCAGTGCGATGGCGGGAGGCTTGGAGACCCAGTACTTC. Protein product: CASSAMAGGLETQYF.